This T cell receptor (beta chain) was identified during a study of T cells in Graves' hyperthyroidism and ophthalmopathy. Study-wide findings and caveats: Expanded thyroid clonotypes (above 0.001) were mostly also found in blood.

Trimming pared 3 bases from V and 2 bases from J, leaving 8 bases between. The CDR3 covers 14 residues. Germline-derived CDR1 and CDR2 are LNHDA and SQIVND (reference sequence). This clonotype was counted many times. Its antigen is not identified. There were TCR beta CDR3 regions amplified from RNA transcripts. RT-PCR in the first round (using the HTBI primer set) targeted the TCR CDR3. Using its own MiXCR run on the multiplex PCR reads, TCRdb lists one record per CDR3 protein. Of under 200,000 distinct CDR3 sequences in the sample, roughly 9.4% were seen once. The chain is built from TRBV19 and TRBJ1-5, with D uncertain. Specimen: blood. This clonotype originated in a woman under 30 with Graves' hyperthyroidism that later progressed to Graves' ophthalmopathy. CDR3 nucleotide sequence: TGTGCCAGTAGTATGGGAGATGGCAATCAGCCCCAGCATTTT. This codes for CASSMGDGNQPQHF.